The sample holds many counts of the clone carrying this T cell receptor (beta chain). The data belong to a study of blood T cells in healthy people across ages. The authors ran a second PCR of about 7 to 12 cycles using a sample-barcoded 5' primer and a J-beta primer mix. Each of the cDNA molecules was tagged by a template-switch adaptor with 12 random nucleotides. Each CDR3 protein is one row after TCRdb ran MiXCR on the 5' RACE reads. The table has some 900,000 distinct CDR3 sequences, more than 25% seen once. The TCR comes from a woman of 80 years or more in good health. Sequenced sample: blood.

The CDR3 DNA follows: TGTGCCAGCAGTGGACAGGACACCTACGAGCAGTACTTC. Its protein product is CASSGQDTYEQYF. The chain joins TRBV6-1 to TRBJ2-7; maybe TRBD1 (6 bases). V was trimmed by 4 bases and J by 2 bases, leaving 9 bases between them. The CDR3 has 13 residues. Germline CDR1 MNHNS, CDR2 SASEGT.